Shown below are 11 T cell receptor beta chains from a single sample sequenced in a study of Graves' ophthalmopathy and Graves' hyperthyroidism. Scientists amplified the TCR beta CDR3 regions from RNA transcripts. Second-round multiplex PCR came after a first-round RT-PCR that employed HTBI primers. MiXCR was run by TCRdb on the multiplex PCR reads, yielding one entry per CDR3 protein. The sample lists 210,000 or so distinct CDR3 sequences, 25% to 30% occurring once. The sample comprised peripheral blood. These receptors were taken from a man aged 50 or older with Graves' ophthalmopathy.

This clonotype was picked up many times. The chain links TRBV29-1 to TRBJ2-7; a possible D gene is TRBD2 (7 bases). Trimming took off 6 bases at V and 3 bases at J, with 15 bases between the two ends. Germline V gives CDR1 SQVTM, CDR2 ANQGSEA. This CDR3 region has 13 residues. DNA for the CDR3: TGCAGCGTGGGAGGGGGGCAGATCTACGAGCAGTACTTC. This gives the protein CSVGGGQIYEQYF.

This clonotype was recorded many times. V usage is TRBV6-2 or TRBV6-3 and J usage is TRBJ1-2, with D uncertain. The CDR3 consists of 13 residues. Deletions cut 4 bases from V and 10 bases from J, with 16 bases between. The germline V gene encodes CDR1 MNHEY and CDR2 SVGEGT. CDR3 amino acids: CASSFLGVGYYTF. Written as DNA, the CDR3 is TGTGCCAGCAGTTTCCTTGGAGTGGGGTACTACACCTTC.

This clonotype was observed many times. V and J are TRBV28 and TRBJ1-2; 8 bases line up with TRBD1. Germline V gene data show CDR1 as MDHEN and CDR2 as SYDVKM. CDR3 length: 15 amino acids. Trimming at V came to 4 bases and at J to 1 base, leaving 5 bases not matched to a gene. The CDR3 reads CASSSLGQVNYGYTF. The CDR3 coding sequence is TGTGCCAGCAGTTCCCTGGGACAGGTTAACTATGGCTACACCTTC.

This clonotype was observed at least ten times. J is TRBJ2-5 and V is TRBV20-1; no reliable D call. The germline V and J ends were trimmed by 6 bases and 4 bases, with 6 bases remaining between them. There are 10 residues in the CDR3. CDR1 is DFQATT and CDR2 is SNEGSKA in the germline V gene (reference sequence). This CDR3 reads CSATVETQYF. As DNA, the CDR3 is TGCAGTGCAACAGTAGAGACCCAGTACTTC.

This clonotype showed up many times. The CDR3 region has the DNA TGTGCCAGCAGTGAAGCGCTTGGGGTTCTCAACACTGAAGCTTTCTTT. This translates into CASSEALGVLNTEAFF. V gene TRBV6-1 combines with J gene TRBJ1-1; no definite D call. Germline CDR1 MNHNS, CDR2 SASEGT. The CDR3 runs to 16 residues. The germline V and J ends were trimmed by 0 bases and 2 bases, with 13 bases remaining between them.

This chain uses TRBV19 with TRBJ2-6, with D possibly called TRBD1 or TRBD2 (5 bases each). The CDR3 covers 15 residues. V lost 6 bases to trimming and J lost 0 bases, with 9 bases between them. Germline V gene lookup returns CDR1 LNHDA and CDR2 SQIVND (reference sequence). CDR3 in amino acids: CASSRGDSGANVLTF. CDR3 coding DNA: TGTGCCAGTAGCCGAGGGGACTCTGGGGCCAACGTCCTGACTTTC.

The sample holds many counts of this clonotype. V and J are TRBV11-1 and TRBJ1-3, with D perhaps TRBD1 (5 bases). CDR1 is SGHAT and CDR2 is FQDESV in the germline V gene (reference sequence). V dropped 5 bases and J dropped 0 bases, with 14 bases sitting between them. The CDR3 is made up of 16 amino acids. CDR3 bases: TGTGCCAGCAGCGTAACAGGTTCTAACTCTGGAAACACCATATATTTT. This codes for CASSVTGSNSGNTIYF.

The J gene is TRBJ1-2, the V gene TRBV28; no definite D call. The CDR3 sequence is 11 residues long. Trimming stripped 8 bases from V and 2 bases from J, with 6 bases between. CDR1 is MDHEN, CDR2 SYDVKM, per germline. CDR3 amino acids: CASFVNYGYTF. CDR3 in DNA: TGTGCCAGCTTCGTGAACTATGGCTACACCTTC.

This clonotype showed up many times. V usage is TRBV19 and J usage is TRBJ1-1; 8 bases are shared with TRBD1. V shed 6 bases, J shed 7 bases, and the junction held 10 bases outside the gene matches. CDR1 is LNHDA, CDR2 SQIVND, per germline (reference sequence). The CDR3 extends over 14 amino acids. CDR3 bases: TGTGCCAGTAGCTTCGGACAGGGCCCGGGTGAAGCTTTCTTT. This translates into CASSFGQGPGEAFF.

Ten or more counts support this clonotype. V usage is TRBV28 and J usage is TRBJ2-7; D tentatively reads TRBD1 or TRBD2 (5 bases each). Germline V gene sequence: CDR1 MDHEN, CDR2 SYDVKM. Between the trimmed V and J ends, which lost 5 bases and 6 bases, there was a span of 17 bases. There are 14 residues in the CDR3. Here the CDR3 DNA reads TGTGCCAGCAGTACCGGGACCCTCCCCGTCGAGCAGTACTTC. It yields the protein CASSTGTLPVEQYF.

The chain combines TRBV4-3 with TRBJ1-6; tentatively, D is TRBD1 (6 bases). CDR3 size: 15 residues. Germline V lookup: CDR1 LGHNA, CDR2 YSLEER. Trimming shortened V by 4 bases and J by 5 bases, and 12 bases separated the two germline ends. The CDR3 sequence: CASSLIAGDNSPLHF. CDR3 DNA sequence: TGCGCCAGCAGCCTCATCGCAGGGGATAATTCACCCCTCCACTTT.